This TCR beta chain was retrieved from a study of blood T cells in healthy people across ages. The study's findings and limits: The fall in TCR beta diversity per million T cells was roughly linear with age.

The CDR3 length is 12 residues. V lost 8 bases and J lost 13, with 18 bases in between. Germline CDR1 SEHNR, CDR2 FQNEAQ (reference sequence). Approximately 9 milliliters of peripheral blood were drawn from each donor into EDTA-treated tubes. A second PCR of 7 to 11 cycles used a sample-barcoded 5' primer and a J-beta primer mix. TCRdb analysed the 5' RACE reads with MiXCR anew, one entry per CDR3 protein. The table lists about 1.1 million distinct CDR3 sequences, roughly two fifths of them singletons. As regards this clonotype: Its antigen is still unknown.

The chain has TRBV7-9 and TRBJ2-1; tentatively, D is TRBD2 (5 bases). This TCR was recovered from a man younger than 30 in good health. What was sequenced was blood. The CDR3 DNA sequence: TGTGCCAGCCGGACTGAAGAACAGACCCAGTTCTTC. Translating gives CASRTEEQTQFF.